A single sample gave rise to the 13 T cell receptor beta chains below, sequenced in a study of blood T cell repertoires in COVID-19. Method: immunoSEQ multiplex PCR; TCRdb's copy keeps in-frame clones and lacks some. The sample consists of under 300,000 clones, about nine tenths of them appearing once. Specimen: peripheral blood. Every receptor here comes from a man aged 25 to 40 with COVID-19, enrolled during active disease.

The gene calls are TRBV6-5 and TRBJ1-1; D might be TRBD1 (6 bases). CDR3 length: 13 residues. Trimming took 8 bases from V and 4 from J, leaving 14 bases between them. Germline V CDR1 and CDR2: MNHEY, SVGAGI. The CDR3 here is CASGKTGGTEAFF. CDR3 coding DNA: TGTGCCAGCGGGAAGACAGGCGGCACTGAAGCTTTCTTT.

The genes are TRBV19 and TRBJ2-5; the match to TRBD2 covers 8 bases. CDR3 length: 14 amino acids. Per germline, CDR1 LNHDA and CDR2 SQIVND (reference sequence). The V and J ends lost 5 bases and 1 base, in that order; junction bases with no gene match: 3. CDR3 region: CASSFGTSQETQYF. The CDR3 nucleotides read TGTGCCAGTAGTTTCGGGACTAGCCAAGAGACCCAGTACTTC.

The CDR3 spells CATGGDRNEKLFF. In nucleotides, the CDR3 is TGTGCCACCGGGGGGGACAGAAATGAAAAACTGTTTTTT. The V and J genes are TRBV2 and TRBJ1-4, with TRBD1 matching 7 bases. The germline CDR1 and CDR2 sequences are SNHLY and FYNNEI. The CDR3 length is 13 residues. With 10 bases clipped from V and 5 bases from J, the junction kept 7 bases outside the gene matches.

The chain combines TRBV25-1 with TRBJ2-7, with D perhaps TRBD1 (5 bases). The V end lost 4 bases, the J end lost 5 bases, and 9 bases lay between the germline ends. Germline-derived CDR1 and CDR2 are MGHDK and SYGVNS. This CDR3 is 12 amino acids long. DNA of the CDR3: TGTGCCAGCAGTGCAGGGATCCACGAGCAGTACTTC. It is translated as CASSAGIHEQYF.

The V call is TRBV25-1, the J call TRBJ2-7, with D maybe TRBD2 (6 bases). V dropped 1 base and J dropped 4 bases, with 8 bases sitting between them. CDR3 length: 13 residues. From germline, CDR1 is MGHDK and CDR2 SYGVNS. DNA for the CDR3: TGTGCCAGCAGTGAATTGGGGGGTTACGAGCAGTACTTC. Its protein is CASSELGGYEQYF.

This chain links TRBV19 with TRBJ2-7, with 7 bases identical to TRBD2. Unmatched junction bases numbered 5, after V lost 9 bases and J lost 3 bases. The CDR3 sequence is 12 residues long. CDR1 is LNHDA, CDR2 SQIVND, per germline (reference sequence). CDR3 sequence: CASSGTIYEQYF. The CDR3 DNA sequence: TGTGCCAGCTCCGGGACTATCTACGAGCAGTACTTC.

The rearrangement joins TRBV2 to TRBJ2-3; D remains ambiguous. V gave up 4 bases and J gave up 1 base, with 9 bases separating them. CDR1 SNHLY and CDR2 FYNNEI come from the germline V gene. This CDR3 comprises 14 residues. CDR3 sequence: CASSGGAGTDTQYF. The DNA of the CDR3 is TGTGCCAGCAGTGGCGGCGCGGGCACAGATACGCAGTATTTT.

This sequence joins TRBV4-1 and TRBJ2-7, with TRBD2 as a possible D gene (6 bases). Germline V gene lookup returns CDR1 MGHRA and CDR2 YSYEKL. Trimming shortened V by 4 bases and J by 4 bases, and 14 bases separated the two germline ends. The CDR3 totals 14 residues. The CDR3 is CASSPSGVPYEQYF. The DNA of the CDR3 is TGCGCCAGCAGCCCCTCGGGAGTCCCTTACGAGCAGTACTTC.

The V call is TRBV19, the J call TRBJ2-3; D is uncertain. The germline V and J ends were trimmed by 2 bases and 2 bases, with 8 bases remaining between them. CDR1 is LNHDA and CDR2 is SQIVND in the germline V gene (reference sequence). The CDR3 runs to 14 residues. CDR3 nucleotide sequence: TGTGCCAGTAGTATACTCACCTACACAGATACGCAGTATTTT. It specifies CASSILTYTDTQYF.

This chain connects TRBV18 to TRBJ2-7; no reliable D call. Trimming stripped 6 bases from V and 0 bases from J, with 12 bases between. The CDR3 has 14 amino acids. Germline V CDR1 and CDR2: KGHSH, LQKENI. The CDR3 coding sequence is TGTGCCAGCTCCCCGGTGAGGAGCTCCTACGAGCAGTACTTC. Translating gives CASSPVRSSYEQYF.

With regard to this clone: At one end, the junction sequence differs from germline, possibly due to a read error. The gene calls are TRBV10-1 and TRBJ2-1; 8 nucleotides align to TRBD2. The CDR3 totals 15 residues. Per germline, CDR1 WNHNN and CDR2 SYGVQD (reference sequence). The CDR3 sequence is CASSESRLANTMRVF. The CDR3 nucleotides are TGCGCCAGCAGTGAGTCAAGACTAGCGAATACAATGCGAGTCTTC.

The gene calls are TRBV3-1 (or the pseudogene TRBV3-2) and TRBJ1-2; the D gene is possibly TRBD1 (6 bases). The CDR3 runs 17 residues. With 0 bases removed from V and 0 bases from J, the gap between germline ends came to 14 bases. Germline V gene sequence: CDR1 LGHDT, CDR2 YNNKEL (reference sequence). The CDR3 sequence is CASSQETQGPPNYGYTF. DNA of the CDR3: TGTGCCAGCAGCCAAGAAACGCAGGGGCCCCCTAACTATGGCTACACCTTC.

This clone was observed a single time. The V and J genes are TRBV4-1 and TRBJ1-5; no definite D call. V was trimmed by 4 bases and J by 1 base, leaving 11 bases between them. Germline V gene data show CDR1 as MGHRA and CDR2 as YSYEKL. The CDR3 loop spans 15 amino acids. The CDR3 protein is CASSPEVGSNQPQHF. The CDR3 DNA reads TGCGCCAGCAGCCCCGAGGTTGGAAGCAATCAGCCCCAGCATTTT.